Listed below are T cell receptor beta chains from one sample, sequenced in a study of T cells expressing NK-cell markers. TCRdb reprocessed the 5' RACE reads, keeping one entry per CDR3 protein, no DNA. The sample includes roughly 390,000 distinct CDR3 sequences. Sequenced sample: blood T cells: a sorted CD56 or NKG2C T cell subset, CD4+ or CD8+ T cells, or bulk PBMC T cells (not recorded which). The receptor set was obtained from a man aged 18 to 70 in good health. The CDR3 runs from the conserved cysteine through the conserved F or W.

j_gene,v_gene,CDR3aa
TRBJ2-2,TRBV28,CASGTGTANTGELFF
TRBJ2-7,TRBV5-1,CASSLAGLSYEQYF
TRBJ1-2,TRBV28,CASSLGPGQPLSYTF
TRBJ2-1,TRBV7-7,CASSLGRGSYNEQFF
TRBJ2-2,TRBV19,CASIADRAAGELFF
TRBJ2-7,TRBV27,CASSPLRRPSYEQYF
TRBJ2-1,TRBV19,CASSVASGTPYNEQFF
TRBJ2-7,TRBV28,CASSLTSAEQYF
TRBJ1-1,TRBV5-1,CASSGGHLIPNTEAFF
TRBJ2-3,TRBV11-2,CASSWISGGVKGSRNTQYF
TRBJ2-7,TRBV5-1,CASSLGDNSYEQYF
TRBJ2-2,TRBV6-1,CASSIIAGRSTGELFF
TRBJ1-4,TRBV6-4,CASSNWDREDWGRTATNEKLFF
TRBJ2-1,TRBV2,CASRKGFAEGAHNEQFF
TRBJ2-5,TRBV21-1,CARPGWGEETQYF
TRBJ2-7,TRBV12-3/TRBV12-4,CASSPDSISWYEQYF
TRBJ2-1,TRBV7-9,CASSRDPGQGNNEQFF
TRBJ1-1,TRBV3-1,CASSPRGGSPGGAFF
TRBJ1-1,TRBV6-5,CASSYSRLTHTEAFF
TRBJ1-1,TRBV7-2,CASRLMDLNTEAFF
TRBJ2-2,TRBV20-1,CSASPVRSGELFF
TRBJ2-7,TRBV6-1,CASRPGLNTYEQYF
TRBJ2-1,TRBV20-1,CSARVPGPMGYNEQFF
TRBJ2-7,TRBV28,CASSLNRDEQYF
TRBJ2-2,TRBV11-2,CASSSDRGRSGTGELFF
TRBJ2-7,TRBV12-3/TRBV12-4,CASSFITGVLYF
TRBJ2-4,TRBV20-1,CSASVAGANIQYF
TRBJ2-3,TRBV11-1,CASSFRVGGSTDTQYF
TRBJ1-1,TRBV20-1,CSARLGGELRYTEAFF
TRBJ2-7,TRBV20-1,CSASGTGANYEQYF
TRBJ2-1,TRBV2,CATDVSGTRRNEQFF
TRBJ2-5,TRBV5-1,CASRQLGYSLETQYF
TRBJ1-2,TRBV21-1,CASLIEKSNYGYTF
TRBJ1-1,TRBV3-1,CASNQGGGRVNTEAFF
TRBJ1-2,TRBV7-2,CASSPRGGGRGYTF
TRBJ2-1,TRBV7-9,CASTGPPLNNEQFF
TRBJ2-7,TRBV3-1,CASSLGGPQYF
TRBJ2-1,TRBV12-5,CASGPGWWQFF
TRBJ2-7,TRBV12-3/TRBV12-4,CASSPRDRETYEQYF
TRBJ2-5,TRBV20-1,CSARGGLAGHGTQYF
TRBJ2-5,TRBV28,CASSQLAGVPQETQYF
TRBJ2-5,TRBV12-3/TRBV12-4,CASSGSGGLPSWTQYF
TRBJ1-2,TRBV29-1,CSVKQGLNYGYTF
TRBJ2-3,TRBV2,CASSLRVQGADTQYF
TRBJ1-4,TRBV5-1,CASSLEWRQANEKLFF
TRBJ2-7,TRBV18,CASSPPSGAYEQYF
TRBJ2-5,TRBV6-2/TRBV6-3,CASSYPHWSGGSQETQYF
TRBJ2-1,TRBV24-1,CATSSGAANEQFF
TRBJ1-5,TRBV27,CASSRPNEPQHF
TRBJ2-2,TRBV27,CASSRDRVVAGELFF
TRBJ2-1,TRBV10-3,CAISGSLNEQFF
TRBJ2-2,TRBV6-5,CASSYYRGEGTGELFF